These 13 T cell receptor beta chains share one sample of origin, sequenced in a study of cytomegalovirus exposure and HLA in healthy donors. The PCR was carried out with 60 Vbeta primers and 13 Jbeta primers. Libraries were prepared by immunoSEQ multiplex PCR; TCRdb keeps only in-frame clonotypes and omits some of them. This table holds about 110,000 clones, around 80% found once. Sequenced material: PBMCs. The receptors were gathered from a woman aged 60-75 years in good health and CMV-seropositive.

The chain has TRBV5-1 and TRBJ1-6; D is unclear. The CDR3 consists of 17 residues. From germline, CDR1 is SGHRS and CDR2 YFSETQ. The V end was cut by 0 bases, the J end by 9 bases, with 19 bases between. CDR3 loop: CASSLAGVGSGSSPLHF. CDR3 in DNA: TGCGCCAGCAGCTTGGCCGGGGTAGGGTCTGGTTCTTCACCCCTCCACTTT.

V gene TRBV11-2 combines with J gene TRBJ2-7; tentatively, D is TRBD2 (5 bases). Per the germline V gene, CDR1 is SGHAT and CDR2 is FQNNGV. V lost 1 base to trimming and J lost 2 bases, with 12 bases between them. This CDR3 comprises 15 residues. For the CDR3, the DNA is TGTGCCAGCAGCTTAGTGGCGGGCGCTACCTACGAGCAGTACTTC. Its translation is CASSLVAGATYEQYF.

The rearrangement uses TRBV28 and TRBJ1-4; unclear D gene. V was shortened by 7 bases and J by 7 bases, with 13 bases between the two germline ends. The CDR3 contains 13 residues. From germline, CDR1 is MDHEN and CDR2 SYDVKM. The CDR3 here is CASTGIPSEKLFF. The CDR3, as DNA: TGTGCCAGCACGGGAATTCCAAGTGAAAAACTGTTTTTT.

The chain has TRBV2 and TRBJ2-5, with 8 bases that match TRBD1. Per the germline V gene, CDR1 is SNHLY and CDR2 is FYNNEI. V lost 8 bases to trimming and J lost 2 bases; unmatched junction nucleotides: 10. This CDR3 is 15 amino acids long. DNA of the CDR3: TGTGCCAGCCGCCAGACAGGGGCCTCACAAGAGACCCAGTACTTC. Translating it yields CASRQTGASQETQYF.

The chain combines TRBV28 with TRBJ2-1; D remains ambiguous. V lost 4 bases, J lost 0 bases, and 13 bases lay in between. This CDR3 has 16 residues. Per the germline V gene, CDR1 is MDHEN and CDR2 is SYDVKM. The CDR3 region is CASSSNRRSSYNEQFF. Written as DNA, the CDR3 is TGTGCCAGCAGTTCAAATCGACGGAGCTCCTACAATGAGCAGTTCTTC. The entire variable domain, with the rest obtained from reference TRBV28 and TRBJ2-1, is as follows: DVKVTQSSRYLVKRTGEKVFLECVQDMDHENMFWYRQDPGLGLRLIYFSYDVKMKEKGDIPEGYSVSREKKERFSLILESASTNQTSMYLCASSSNRRSSYNEQFFGPGTRLTVL.

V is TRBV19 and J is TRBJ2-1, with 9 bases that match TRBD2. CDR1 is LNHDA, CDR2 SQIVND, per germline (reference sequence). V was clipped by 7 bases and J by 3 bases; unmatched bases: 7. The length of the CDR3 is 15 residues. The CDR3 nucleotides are TGTGCCAGTACCTTAGCGGGAGAGTACTACAATGAGCAGTTCTTC. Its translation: CASTLAGEYYNEQFF.

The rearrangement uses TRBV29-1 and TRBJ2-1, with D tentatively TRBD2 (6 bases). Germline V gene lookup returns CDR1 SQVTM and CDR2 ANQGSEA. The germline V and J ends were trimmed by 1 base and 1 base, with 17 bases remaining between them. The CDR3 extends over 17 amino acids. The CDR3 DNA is TGCAGCGTTGAAGGGACTACCCAAACGGCGTCCTACAATGAGCAGTTCTTC. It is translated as CSVEGTTQTASYNEQFF.

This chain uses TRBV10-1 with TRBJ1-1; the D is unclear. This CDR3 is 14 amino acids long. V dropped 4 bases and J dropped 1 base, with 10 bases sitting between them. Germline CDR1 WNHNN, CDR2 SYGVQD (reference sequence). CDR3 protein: CASSVGAGNTEAFF. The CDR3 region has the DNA TGCGCCAGCAGTGTTGGAGCTGGGAACACTGAAGCTTTCTTT.

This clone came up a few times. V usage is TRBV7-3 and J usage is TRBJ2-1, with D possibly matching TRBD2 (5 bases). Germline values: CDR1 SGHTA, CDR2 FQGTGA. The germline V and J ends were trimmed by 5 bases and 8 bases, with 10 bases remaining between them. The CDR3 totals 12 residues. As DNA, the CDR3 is TGTGCCAGCAGCCCAAAAGCGGATGAGCAGTTCTTC. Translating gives CASSPKADEQFF. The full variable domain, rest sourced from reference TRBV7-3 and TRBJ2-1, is GAGVSQTPSNKVTEKGKYVELRCDPISGHTALYWYRQSLGQGPEFLIYFQGTGAADDSGLPNDRFFAVRPEGSVSTLKIQRTERGDSAVYLCASSPKADEQFFGPGTRLTVL.

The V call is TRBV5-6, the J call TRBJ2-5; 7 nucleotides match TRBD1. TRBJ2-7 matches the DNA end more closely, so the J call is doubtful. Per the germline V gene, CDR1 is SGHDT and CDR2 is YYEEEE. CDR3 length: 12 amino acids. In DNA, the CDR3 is TGTGCCAGCAGGTTAGGGGGCGACGAGCAGTACTTC. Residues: CASRLGGDEQYF.

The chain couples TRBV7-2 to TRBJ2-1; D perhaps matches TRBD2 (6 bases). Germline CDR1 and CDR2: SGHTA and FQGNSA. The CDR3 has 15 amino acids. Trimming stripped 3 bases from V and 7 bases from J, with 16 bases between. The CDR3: CASSLGFMAGNEQFF. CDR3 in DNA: TGTGCCAGCAGCTTGGGGTTTATGGCGGGGAATGAGCAGTTCTTC. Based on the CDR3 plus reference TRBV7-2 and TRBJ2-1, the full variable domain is GAGVSQSPSNKVTEKGKDVELRCDPISGHTALYWYRQSLGQGLEFLIYFQGNSAPDKSGLPSDRFSAERTGGSVSTLTIQRTQQEDSAVYLCASSLGFMAGNEQFFGPGTRLTVL.

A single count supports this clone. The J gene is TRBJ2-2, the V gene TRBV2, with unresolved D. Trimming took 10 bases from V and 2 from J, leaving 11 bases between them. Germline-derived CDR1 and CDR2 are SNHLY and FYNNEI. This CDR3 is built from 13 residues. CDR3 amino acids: CAISGTNTGELFF. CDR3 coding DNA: TGTGCCATATCGGGTACCAACACCGGGGAGCTGTTTTTT.

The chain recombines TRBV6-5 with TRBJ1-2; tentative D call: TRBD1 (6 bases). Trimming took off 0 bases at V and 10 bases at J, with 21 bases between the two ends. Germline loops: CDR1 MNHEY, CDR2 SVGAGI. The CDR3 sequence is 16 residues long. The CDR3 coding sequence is TGTGCCAGCAGTTACTCTCCAGGTATTGGACAGCCAGCCTACACCTTC. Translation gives CASSYSPGIGQPAYTF.